This entry describes one T cell receptor (beta chain). Its matching antigen is unknown. The data were obtained in a study of OX40 agonist ivuxolimab in advanced cancers. General study points: On average, CD8+ T cells showed a greater number of expanded clones than CD4+.

This table comes from immunoSEQ multiplex PCR, and its TCRdb copy is limited to in-frame clones, with some not included. Altogether tens of thousands of clones are present, about 89% being singletons, with the ten largest covering approximately 0.54%. Germline values: CDR1 SGHKS, CDR2 YYEKEE (reference sequence). Trimming left V 4 bases short and J 3 bases short, with 16 bases between. This CDR3 spans 15 amino acids. The source was CD4+ or CD8+ T cells sorted from blood, collected in a trial of the OX40 agonist ivuxolimab. This clonotype originated in an adult with an advanced solid tumor such as melanoma, head and neck, liver or kidney cancer. The rearrangement links TRBV5-5 to TRBJ1-2, with D possibly matching TRBD1 (5 bases). Here the CDR3 DNA reads TGTGCCAGCAGCCGGGACCCAAAAAATTACTATGGCTACACCTTC. Amino acids: CASSRDPKNYYGYTF.